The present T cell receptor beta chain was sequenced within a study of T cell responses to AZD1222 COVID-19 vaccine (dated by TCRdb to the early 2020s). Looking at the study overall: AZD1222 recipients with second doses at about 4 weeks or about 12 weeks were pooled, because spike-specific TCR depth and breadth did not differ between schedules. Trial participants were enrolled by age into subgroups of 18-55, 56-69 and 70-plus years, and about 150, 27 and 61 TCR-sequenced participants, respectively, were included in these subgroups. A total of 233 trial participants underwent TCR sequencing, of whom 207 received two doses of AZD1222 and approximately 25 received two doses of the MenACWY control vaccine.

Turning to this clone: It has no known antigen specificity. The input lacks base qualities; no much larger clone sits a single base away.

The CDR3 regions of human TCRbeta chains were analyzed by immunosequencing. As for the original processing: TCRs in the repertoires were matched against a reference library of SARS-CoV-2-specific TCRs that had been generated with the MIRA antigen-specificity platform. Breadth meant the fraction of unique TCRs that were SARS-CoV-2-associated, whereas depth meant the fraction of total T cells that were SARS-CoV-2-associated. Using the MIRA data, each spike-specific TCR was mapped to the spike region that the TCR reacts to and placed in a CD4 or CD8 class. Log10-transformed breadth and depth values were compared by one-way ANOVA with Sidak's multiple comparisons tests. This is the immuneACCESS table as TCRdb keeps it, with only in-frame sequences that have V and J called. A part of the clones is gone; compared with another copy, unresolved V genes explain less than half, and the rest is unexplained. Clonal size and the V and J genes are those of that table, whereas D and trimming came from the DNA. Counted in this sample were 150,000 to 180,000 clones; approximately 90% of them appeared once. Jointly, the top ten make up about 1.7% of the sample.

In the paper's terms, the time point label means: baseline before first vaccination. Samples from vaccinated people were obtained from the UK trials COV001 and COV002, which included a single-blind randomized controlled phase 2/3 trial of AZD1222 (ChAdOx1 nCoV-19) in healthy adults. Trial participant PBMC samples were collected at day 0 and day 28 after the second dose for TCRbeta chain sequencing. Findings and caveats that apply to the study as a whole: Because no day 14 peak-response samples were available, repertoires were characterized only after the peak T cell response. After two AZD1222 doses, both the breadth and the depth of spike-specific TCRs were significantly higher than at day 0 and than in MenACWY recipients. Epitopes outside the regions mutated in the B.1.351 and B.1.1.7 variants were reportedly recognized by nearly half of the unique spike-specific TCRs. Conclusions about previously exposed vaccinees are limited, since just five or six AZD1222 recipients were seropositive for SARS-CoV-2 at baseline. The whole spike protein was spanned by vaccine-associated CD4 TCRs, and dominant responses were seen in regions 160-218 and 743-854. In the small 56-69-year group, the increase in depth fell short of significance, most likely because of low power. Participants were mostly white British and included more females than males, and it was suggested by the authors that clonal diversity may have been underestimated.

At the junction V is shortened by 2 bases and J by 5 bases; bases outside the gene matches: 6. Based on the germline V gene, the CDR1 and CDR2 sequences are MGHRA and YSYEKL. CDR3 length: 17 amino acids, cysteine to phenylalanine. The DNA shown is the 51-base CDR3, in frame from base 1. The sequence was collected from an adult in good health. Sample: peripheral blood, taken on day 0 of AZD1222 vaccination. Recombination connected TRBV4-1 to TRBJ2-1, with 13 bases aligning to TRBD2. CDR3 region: CASSQTRTSGSHNEQFF. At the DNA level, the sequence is TGCGCCAGCAGCCAAACCCGGACTAGCGGGAGCCACAATGAGCAGTTCTTC.